This T cell receptor beta chain was documented in a study of cytomegalovirus exposure and HLA in healthy donors (dated by TCRdb to 2015 to 2018). Describing the broader study: An earlier analysis of roughly 610 of the donors reported approximately 300 Gb of sequence data and around 100 million unique TCR beta sequences obtained from around 190 million T cells. An early release covering roughly 580 HLA-typed donors comprised approximately 290 gigabases of sequencing data and around 80 million unique TCR sequences. The genetic ancestry cluster associated with self-reported Caucasian donors included 81% of the roughly 360 genotyped donors. The study aimed to test whether signatures of past pathogen exposure could be identified by cataloging public T cell receptors. The T cell repertoires of around 730 subjects were profiled by immunosequencing and related to cytomegalovirus serostatus. Along with the approximately 620-subject first cohort, a separate validation cohort of over a hundred different subjects was used. The study combined high-throughput TCR immunosequencing, statistical association of individual TCRs with disease status, and machine learning to predict cytomegalovirus infection status. In a later analysis, previously published TCR beta repertoires from 550 to 700 donors were re-analyzed and high-resolution HLA genotyping was added so that TCR occurrence patterns could be studied. Rather than using new phenotypic data, the later analysis identified candidate immune exposures from TCR beta sequences and from how often those sequences occurred across donors. To decide whether each TCR beta V gene segment behaved as functional or pseudogenic, an earlier analysis of fewer than 750 of the donors relied on high-throughput TCR beta sequencing. Donor age, sex, ethnicity and CMV serostatus were compiled together with the repertoire data. Genome-wide SNP genotypes for about 65% of the roughly 700 donors were used in a later genetic analysis, which treated that subset as a discovery cohort. Every discovery cohort repertoire had been produced on one sequencing platform. Class I and class II HLA loci were covered by the typing at four-digit resolution. The number of typed donors differed by locus: 629-630 for A, B, C, DRB1 and DQB1; 500 to 550 for DQA1; around 610 for DPA1; and 450 to 480 for DPB1. Four to six DR-DQ haplotypes were handled as single units for association and clustering, since linkage in the cohort was strong. Across approximately 400 genotyped donors of the cohort, an average of roughly 250,000 unique TCR beta nucleotide sequences per donor were sequenced, and roughly 17% of those sequences were non-productive.

The library relied on the immunoSEQ multiplex PCR assay. The multiplex PCR relied on a mix of 60 forward primers for TCR Vbeta segments and 13 reverse primers for TCR Jbeta segments. The CDR3 region of rearranged TCR beta genes was amplified from genomic DNA with a multiplex PCR assay. The amplified TCR beta libraries were sequenced on the Illumina HiSeq System as 87-base-pair reads. In the authors' own workflow: A later analysis tallied approximately 87 million unique TCR beta chains across the approximately 670 repertoires, and approximately 12 million of those chains were shared by two or more donors. A nearest-neighbor algorithm error-corrected the raw reads and collapsed the reads into unique sequences, merging closely related sequences to remove PCR and sequencing errors. Alignment of CDR3 sequences to IMGT reference sequences was used to assign V, D and J gene segments. For a sequence to be retained, at least a six-nucleotide match to both a V gene segment and a J gene segment was required. A rearrangement counted as productive if the CDR3 had no stop codons and remained in frame with V and J, and every other rearrangement counted as non-productive. CDR3 was defined by IMGT convention, running from the second conserved V-encoded cysteine to the conserved J-encoded phenylalanine. In an earlier analysis of around 540 of the donors, sequences lacking an unambiguous match to a single V gene segment were excluded. In an earlier analysis of almost 600 of the donors, a V segment was called functional when productive rearrangements were above 56.7%, and segregating when the standard deviation between donors exceeded 5%. To diagnose cytomegalovirus status from the catalog of TCR beta chain sequences, a statistical classification framework was built. In a later analysis, V and J genes were assigned by comparing TCR nucleotide sequences against IMGT/GENE-DB human TR gene sequences. Using the TCRdist pipeline, a later analysis assigned CDR3 sequences along with most-parsimonious VDJ recombination scenarios. In a later analysis, each TCR beta chain was defined by its CDR3 amino acid sequence together with its V-gene family, and reads without a unique V-gene family were excluded. In a later analysis, 500 to 700 highly shared, low-generation-probability nucleotide sequences were removed to address suspected cross-contamination and a sequencing artifact. In a later analysis, a clonal expansion index was calculated for each public chain from normalized within-repertoire ranks of inferred template counts. Generation probabilities in a later analysis came from a VDJ recombination model fitted to out-of-frame rearrangements, and those results were checked against IGoR. Hypergeometric tests were used in a later analysis to score TCR-TCR, TCR-HLA and TCR-CMV co-occurrence, with a repertoire-size bias correction applied to the TCR pairs. False discovery rates were estimated in a later analysis by permuting HLA or CMV assignments 20 times. A later analysis grouped co-occurring TCRs with DBSCAN, adding TCRdist sequence similarity when clustering within HLA-allele-positive subsets. For co-occurrence clustering, repertoires with fewer than 30,000 or more than 120,000 public chains were excluded, along with a handful of repertoires with anomalous nucleotide sharing. Held by TCRdb, this immuneACCESS table contains in-frame sequences only and omits some clones. Under half of the omission traces to an unresolved V gene where checked; the cause of the rest is unknown. Clonal size and the V and J genes are those of that table, whereas D and trimming came from the DNA. Across this sample there are about 140,000 clones, with roughly 74% seen only once. About 11% of the sample is held by the ten biggest clonotypes.

Details on this clone: Its antigen remains unidentified. Base qualities are missing; no much larger clone stands one base away.

Per the germline V gene, SGHRS is the CDR1 and YFSETQ is the CDR2. After removal of 5 bases from V and 2 bases from J, the junction retains 5 bases not matched to a gene. Spanning cysteine to phenylalanine, the CDR3 consists of 14 amino acids. The entry retains the CDR3 DNA only, 42 bases that are in frame from base 1. Study-wide findings and limitations: Linkage disequilibrium might explain the correlated functional status among segregating V segments, but an unknown experimental factor could not be excluded. In the study, 150 to 200 TCR beta chains were listed as associated with cytomegalovirus. The presence/absence analyses assumed that sequencing depth was roughly uniform across donors, and that assumption may not be true. The authors suggested that the approach could potentially be generalized to other disease states and immunological phenotypes. Because HLA typing was missing for some donors at each locus, association tests included only the typed subset. Immune exposure information for the cohort was limited to CMV serostatus. Only TCR beta chains were sequenced in this cohort, and the absence of alpha or paired-chain data limited detectable features. Cytomegalovirus status was reported to be diagnosed by the classifier with high specificity and sensitivity in both the original and validation cohorts. Most CMV-associated TCR beta chains appeared to be HLA-restricted in a later analysis, and the HLA associations seemed to be driven largely by CMV exposure. A further reported finding was that TCR beta sequences accurately predicted the HLA-A and HLA-B alleles for most subjects in the first cohort. An earlier analysis of 587 of the donors showed that most TCR beta V segments appeared in productive rearrangements either about 87% or about 30% of the time, which broadly matched IMGT annotations. Because counts were too low, roughly 16 rarely observed V segments, including chromosome 9 orphons, were excluded from the earlier analysis of fewer than 650 of the donors. The 87-base-pair reads could not distinguish some IMGT-functional V segments, including TRBV6-2 and TRBV6-3, so those segments were excluded. According to a later genetic analysis, donors in an Asian-associated ancestry cluster had fewer N-insertions in productive TCRs than the roughly 700-donor mean. A group of highly shared sequence variants was considered likely to be a technical artifact of the sequencing pipeline. Assigning TCR associations to individual alleles was difficult when HLA alleles, especially DR and DQ, strongly co-occurred. A few of the identified cytomegalovirus-associated TCR beta chains were confirmed in vitro to be specific for cytomegalovirus antigens. According to a later analysis, parvovirus B19, influenza, CMV and Epstein-Barr virus appeared linked to several top co-occurrence clusters. Most TCR sequences were seen in very few donors, while some public TCRs were found in many individuals. A later analysis found that HLA-associated TCR beta chains were more clonally expanded and had lower generation probabilities than equally common non-associated chains. V-gene and J-gene trimming of TCR beta chains was associated with a missense DCLRE1C variant in a later genetic analysis, and the association was replicated in an independent cohort. At a false discovery rate of 0.05, a later analysis linked some 18,000 TCR beta sequences to specific HLA alleles. According to a later analysis, TCR association rates differed among HLA loci, with DRB1 alleles showing the most associated TCRs and HLA-C alleles showing the fewest.

In total, roughly 670 healthy bone marrow donors made up the cohort. Cohort members were all nominally healthy when sampled, although unrecorded immune exposures were likely present. The donor was CMV seropositive and belonged to the group of 250 to 350 seropositive cohort members. Each donor provided a peripheral blood sample, and peripheral blood mononuclear cells were used for TCR beta sequencing. Genomic DNA was extracted from the blood cell samples with the Qiagen DNeasy Blood Extraction Kit. The specimen sequenced was PBMCs. The clonotype comes from a man aged 18 to 30 in good health and CMV-seropositive. The sequence joins TRBV5-1 to TRBJ1-1, and 8 junctional nucleotides match TRBD1. The nucleotide sequence is given as TGCGCCAGCAGGGGAGGACAGGGAAACACTGAAGCTTTCTTT. It translates to CASRGGQGNTEAFF.